These T cell receptor beta chains were read from a single sample in a study of PD-1 blockade in classical Hodgkin lymphoma. Repertoires were generated with immunoSEQ multiplex PCR, while TCRdb's copy carries only in-frame clones and drops some. The table has fewer than 35,000 clones, around 81% seen once. Sequenced material: peripheral blood mononuclear cells (PBMCs), taken before the fourth cycle of nivolumab. These receptors all come from a human donor with classical Hodgkin lymphoma. Each CDR3 is given with its conserved first and last residue. A D gene is named only where the DNA matches it firmly. Where a row states a size, it is once, few, many or the class of an expanded clone; other rows omit it.

d_call j_call clone_size v_call cdr3_aa cdr3_nt
. TRBJ1-5 . TRBV18 CASSPPGGGSQPQHF TGTGCCAGCTCACCACCTGGGGGAGGAAGTCAGCCCCAGCATTTT
TRBD1 TRBJ2-7 . TRBV27 CASSLYPPGQGSGEQYF TGTGCCAGCAGTTTATACCCACCCGGACAGGGCAGCGGCGAGCAGTACTTC
TRBD1 TRBJ1-6 . TRBV10-3 CAINPTGEGSPLHF TGTGCCATCAACCCGACAGGGGAGGGTTCACCCCTCCACTTT
. TRBJ1-5 once TRBV19 CASSWQPQHF TGTGCCAGTAGTTGGCAGCCCCAGCATTTT
TRBD1 TRBJ1-5 . TRBV10-3 CAIAGTENQPQHF TGTGCCATCGCGGGGACAGAGAATCAGCCCCAGCATTTT
. TRBJ1-1 . TRBV7-9 CASSLAGTEAFF TGTGCCAGCAGCTTAGCGGGAACTGAAGCTTTCTTT
TRBD2 TRBJ2-3 . TRBV30 CAWRRLAGVSDTQYF TGTGCCTGGAGGCGACTAGCGGGAGTGTCAGATACGCAGTATTTT
. TRBJ1-6 . TRBV4-1 CASSQDVEFLNSPLHF TGCGCCAGCAGCCAAGATGTGGAGTTCCTTAACTCACCCCTCCACTTT
. TRBJ2-1 . TRBV5-1 CASSSGYEQFF TGCGCCAGCAGCTCAGGTTATGAGCAGTTCTTC
TRBD1 TRBJ1-2 . TRBV7-2 CASSPKTGGNGYTF TGTGCCAGCAGCCCCAAGACAGGGGGTAATGGCTACACCTTC
. TRBJ2-5 . TRBV5-6 CASSLAGRYQETQYF TGTGCCAGCAGCTTGGCGGGTAGATACCAAGAGACCCAGTACTTC
TRBD2 TRBJ2-7 . TRBV4-3 CASSQGLAGSYEQYF TGCGCCAGCAGCCAGGGACTAGCGGGATCCTACGAGCAGTACTTC
TRBD1 TRBJ1-4 once TRBV2 CASLRDRGREKLFF TGTGCCAGCCTCCGGGACAGGGGGCGTGAAAAACTGTTTTTT
TRBD2 TRBJ2-2 . TRBV19 CASSRSGRINTGELFF TGTGCCAGTAGTAGAAGCGGGAGGATTAACACCGGGGAGCTGTTTTTT